Listed below are T cell receptor beta chains from one sample, sequenced in a study of T cells expressing NK-cell markers. TCRdb reprocessed the 5' RACE reads and keeps a single row for each CDR3 protein, giving no DNA. Across about 540,000 distinct CDR3 sequences, the top ten clones capture around 4% of the sample. Sequencing used blood T cells: a sorted CD56 or NKG2C T cell subset, CD4+ or CD8+ T cells, or bulk PBMC T cells (not recorded which). All receptors come from a man between 18 and 35 years old in good health. The CDR3 runs from the conserved cysteine through the conserved F or W. The order of the fields is V gene, J gene, CDR3 protein.

TRBV2	TRBJ1-2	CASNGGALGYTF
TRBV12-3/TRBV12-4	TRBJ2-5	CATSQGSWETQYF
TRBV12-3/TRBV12-4	TRBJ2-5	CASSSGLAGGVETQYF
TRBV3-1	TRBJ2-2	CASSLPDQRASTGELFF
TRBV27	TRBJ2-7	CASSFRGGKQYF
TRBV5-1	TRBJ2-7	CASSLEGPGDEQYF
TRBV7-2	TRBJ2-5	CASSLAGRRETQYF
TRBV7-9	TRBJ1-1	CASSTGFTEAFF
TRBV20-1	TRBJ2-3	CSAGRTDTQYF
TRBV5-6	TRBJ2-1	CASSLQGTSYNEQFF
TRBV15	TRBJ2-7	CATSRAGRQGYEQYF
TRBV7-3	TRBJ2-5	CASSFVAGKETQYF
TRBV7-3	TRBJ2-2	CASSQGVGGSSGELFF
TRBV12-3/TRBV12-4	TRBJ1-4	CASSLNGGLGVKLFF
TRBV11-3	TRBJ2-2	CASSLVRGWTGELFF
TRBV4-2	TRBJ2-7	CASSQDGASEQYF
TRBV4-3	TRBJ2-1	CASSQEPPSGRRNEQFF
TRBV5-1	TRBJ2-1	CASSSLTSNNEQFF
TRBV7-7	TRBJ2-2	CASSSGPLGTGELFF
TRBV10-3	TRBJ2-1	CAISPKNNEQFF
TRBV27	TRBJ1-4	CASSLFGGFATNEKLFF
TRBV24-1	TRBJ2-1	CATSDLKSASYNEQFF
TRBV11-2	TRBJ2-1	CASSSPGQEKQPSYNEQFF
TRBV12-3/TRBV12-4	TRBJ1-2	CASSSLRRGQNGYTF
TRBV11-3	TRBJ2-1	CASSWLRGEQFF
TRBV7-9	TRBJ2-7	CASSLGTEPYEQYF
TRBV12-3/TRBV12-4	TRBJ2-1	CASSQGFVDTYNEQFF
TRBV12-3/TRBV12-4	TRBJ2-4	CASRSDGNIQYF
TRBV12-3/TRBV12-4	TRBJ2-3	CASSFAGVTDTQYF
TRBV7-2	TRBJ2-7	CASSLVGGAVSSYEQYF
TRBV28	TRBJ2-7	CASRGTSGVSKHSYEQYF
TRBV20-1	TRBJ1-2	CSAWDLANYGYTF
TRBV10-3	TRBJ2-5	CAISTTGEETQYF
TRBV29-1	TRBJ2-2	CSVKIAGGGTGELFF
TRBV5-6	TRBJ2-1	CASSFTGTSRTWSSYNEQFF
TRBV6-6	TRBJ2-1	CASRGLSKQFF
TRBV20-1	TRBJ2-7	CSATDDTYEQYF
TRBV12-3/TRBV12-4	TRBJ2-1	CASRSDRTGGWNEQFF
TRBV19	TRBJ2-7	CASRTTGGREQYF
TRBV5-1	TRBJ2-2	CASSLLAVDTGELFF
TRBV5-5	TRBJ2-1	CASSLAGWVSGNEQFF
TRBV7-6	TRBJ2-1	CASSETRGYNEQFF
TRBV25-1	TRBJ2-5	CASSESASFQETQYF
TRBV5-1	TRBJ2-7	CASSYETGSSSYEQYF
TRBV7-6	TRBJ2-2	CASSPYFSGSMGTGELFF
TRBV12-3/TRBV12-4	TRBJ1-4	CASSRNWGTTNEKLFF
TRBV14	TRBJ2-3	CASSQFASNTDTQYF
TRBV30	TRBJ1-1	CAWSVGDTEAFF
TRBV15	TRBJ1-1	CATAQVPTEAFF
TRBV3-1	TRBJ1-6	CASSQDSGTGGSPLHF
TRBV28	TRBJ1-1	CASGSMNTEAFF
TRBV5-1	TRBJ1-1	CASSSMETEHYTEAFF
TRBV10-3	TRBJ1-1	CAIRGQGNRRGDEAFF